This T cell receptor beta chain is from a study of vaccination effects on CD4 cells after COVID-19. Sequencing followed a ViraFEST assay step that expanded antigen-specific CD4+ T cells with viral peptide pools. Subsequent to a culture period of under twelve days, CD4+ T cells were isolated. Among the vaccine recipients, none had a prior SARS-CoV-2 infection, and nucleocapsid antibodies were negative. On this clone itself: Its specificity is unknown.

V was trimmed by 1 base and J by 5 bases, leaving 12 bases between them. Looked up from germline, CDR1 is GTSNPN and CDR2 is SVGIG (reference sequence). The CDR3 totals 13 residues. The repertoire was sequenced with immunoSEQ multiplex PCR; TCRdb's copy has only in-frame clones and lacks some. Of fewer than 30,000 clones listed, roughly 80% were seen once; the top ten hold over 9%. The receptor was derived from a human donor who received a COVID-19 vaccine. The V and J genes are TRBV30 and TRBJ2-7; perhaps D is TRBD1 or TRBD2 (5 bases each). The starting material was CD4+ T cells from PBMCs cultured with HCoV-NL63 spike peptides, obtained before COVID-19 vaccination. The CDR3 nucleotides read TGTGCCTGGAGTGGAGGTGGGGACCACGAGCAGTACTTC. As protein: CAWSGGGDHEQYF.